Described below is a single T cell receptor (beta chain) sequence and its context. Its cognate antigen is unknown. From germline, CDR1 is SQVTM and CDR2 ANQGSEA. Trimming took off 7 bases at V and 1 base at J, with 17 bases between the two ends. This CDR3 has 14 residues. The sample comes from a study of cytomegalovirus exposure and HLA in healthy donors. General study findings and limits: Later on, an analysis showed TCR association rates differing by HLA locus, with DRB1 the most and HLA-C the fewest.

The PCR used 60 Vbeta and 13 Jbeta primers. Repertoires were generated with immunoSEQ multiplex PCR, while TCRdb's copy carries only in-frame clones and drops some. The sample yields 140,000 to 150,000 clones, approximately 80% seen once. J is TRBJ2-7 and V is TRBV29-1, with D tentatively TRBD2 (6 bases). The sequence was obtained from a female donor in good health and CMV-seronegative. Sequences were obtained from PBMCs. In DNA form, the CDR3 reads TGCAGCGCTGTCCCCCTAGGAGGGTCCTACGAGCAGTACTTC. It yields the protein CSAVPLGGSYEQYF.